This T cell receptor (beta chain) was found in a study of tumor-infiltrating lymphocytes in primary liver carcinoma. Study results and caveats: Tumor samples exhibited a significantly greater top-250-clone fraction than blood samples (p = 0.039). Only about 7.5-24% of top clones spanned all five tumor regions.

Bulk tissue was left unsorted, and RNA and DNA were co-extracted from about 19-30 mg of it. The researchers produced TCR beta cDNA from around 500 ng total RNA with a constant-region primer. Library construction for TCR beta comprised three nested multiplex PCR rounds performed with slightly modified ARM-PCR. Primers for the first two PCR rounds were TRBV1-TRBV30 forward primers and a C-beta reverse primer (roughly 10 cycles per round). TCRdb re-called the multiplex PCR reads with MiXCR, one entry per CDR3 protein. This table has some 190,000 distinct CDR3 sequences, 85% appearing once. Remarks on this clonotype: The antigen is not known. One junction end does not reproduce the germline sequence, and a read error may be involved.

CDR1 is ENHRY, CDR2 SYGVKD, per germline. The CDR3 extends over 14 amino acids. This chain connects TRBV10-3 to TRBJ1-4; D is uncertain. The clonotype was recovered from a man between 35 and 55 years old with primary liver carcinoma and hepatitis B virus infection. The sequencing sample was made of tumor tissue from primary liver carcinoma. DNA for the CDR3: TGTGCCTTCAGTGAGGGAAGCCGTAATGAAAAGCTGTTTTTT. This sequence encodes CAFSEGSRNEKLFF.